This T cell receptor (beta chain) was sequenced in a study of identical twins. The ends were cut back, 5 bases at V and 6 bases at J, with 23 bases in the middle. The CDR3 spans 16 residues. MiXCR, run by TCRdb on the 5' RACE reads, gives a single entry per CDR3 protein. The data hold around 690,000 distinct CDR3 sequences, with around 21% observed a single time. These data were likewise used in another study, on T cells expressing NK-cell markers. That investigation notes: Beta-chain profiling covered CD3+CD56+NKG2C+, CD3+CD56+NKG2C- and CD3+CD56-NKG2C+ sorted subsets.

Sample: PBMCs. The receptor was isolated from a woman between 18 and 29 years old in good health. This chain links TRBV12-3 or TRBV12-4 with TRBJ2-7, with a possible D match to TRBD1 (5 bases). CDR3 in DNA: TGTGCCAGCAGTATAGGAGAAGACAGCCCCAGAACCGAGCAGTACTTC. This sequence encodes CASSIGEDSPRTEQYF.